This record looks at one TCR beta chain sequence and its context. Its antigen remains unidentified. There are no base qualities to consult, and no much larger clone falls within one base. The data were obtained in a study of blood T cell repertoires in COVID-19 (TCRdb year 2020). Regarding the study in general: Samples from collaborators originated in the United States, Italy and Spain and spanned both the acute and convalescent phases of COVID-19. Sample metadata almost always included a de-identified subject ID, COVID-19 status, age in years and sex. The repertoires were released in a freely available public database meant as a resource for research on the immune response to SARS-CoV-2. The dataset comprised deeply sampled blood TCRbeta repertoires from subjects exposed to, actively infected with, or recovered from COVID-19. Where available, HLA class I and class II types were obtained from metadata supplied by the sample provider rather than from assay-based typing. The samples were drawn from two sources: the first 160 participants of the ongoing ImmuneRACE study, and fewer than 1,500 subjects contributed by 6 global collaborators. The material from the prospective study consisted of cDNA or gDNA derived from T cells, B-cell-depleted T cells, or PBMCs.

Sequences LNHDA (CDR1) and SQIVND (CDR2) are obtained from the germline V gene (reference sequence). After removal of 5 bases from V and 5 bases from J, the junction retains 15 bases not matched to a gene. The CDR3 sequence holds 17 residues, the cysteine and phenylalanine included. Only the CDR3 portion is preserved as DNA: 51 bases, with reading frame beginning at the first base. What the authors observed across the whole study: Clinical and demographic metadata were provided uncurated, with the amount varying by source and participant.

Samples from volunteer blood donors who had recovered from COVID-19 were contributed by a second Seattle source. Whole blood was collected in K2EDTA tubes by collaborating institutions according to the institutions' own protocols. For TCRbeta analysis, collaborators shipped samples as frozen whole blood, isolated PBMCs, or DNA extracted from either of those sample types. TCRbeta CDR3 regions were amplified from genomic DNA using the immunoSEQ Assay, a bias-controlled multiplex PCR. In the paper's pipeline: Nucleated cell counts per sample were estimated from amplification of reference gene primers within the assay. To quantify the absolute abundance of each unique TCRbeta CDR3 rearrangement, sequence reads were collapsed and filtered. Productive Simpson clonality was computed per sample as the square root of Simpson's diversity index over productive rearrangements. In its TCRdb copy, this immuneACCESS table keeps in-frame sequences only and misses some clones. Where compared with another copy, unresolved V genes explain less than half of these, and the others have no known cause. That table gives V, J and clone size, and the DNA gave D and trimming. For this sample there are 250,000 or so clones; about 83% appear just once. The ten biggest clones cover over 1.5% of the sample.

Here the chain combines TRBV19 and TRBJ1-5, and TRBD1 aligns with 7 junction nucleotides. The TCR originated in a woman aged 40 to 50 who had recovered from COVID-19. The sequencing sample was made of peripheral blood. The nucleotide sequence reads as follows: TGTGCCAGTAGTCCCCGGCTCTCAAGACAGGGCTATCAGCCCCAGCATTTT. It translates as CASSPRLSRQGYQPQHF.